The rows below give T cell receptor beta chains drawn from one sample of a study of OX40 agonist ivuxolimab in advanced cancers. Sequenced by immunoSEQ multiplex PCR; TCRdb stores in-frame clones only, minus some. The table lists about 46,000 clones, about 88% of them singletons. The source material was CD4+ or CD8+ T cells sorted from blood, sampled in a trial of the OX40 agonist ivuxolimab. Receptors originate from an adult with an advanced solid tumor such as melanoma, head and neck, liver or kidney cancer. The CDR3 runs from the conserved cysteine through the conserved F or W. The D gene is left open where the match is weak. Where a row states a size, it is once, few, many or the class of an expanded clone; other rows omit it.

j_call v_call d_call clone_size cdr3_length cdr3_nt cdr3_aa
TRBJ2-7 TRBV7-2 - - 15 TGTGCCAGCAGCTTAGTCTCTGGCCAAACCTACGAGCAGTACTTC CASSLVSGQTYEQYF
TRBJ2-3 TRBV12-5 TRBD2 - 15 TGTGCTAGTGGTTTGGGAAGCGGGAGTTTAGATACGCAGTATTTT CASGLGSGSLDTQYF
TRBJ1-3 TRBV30 - - 14 TGTGCCTGGAGTTCAATAGGAGGAGGAAACACCATATATTTT CAWSSIGGGNTIYF
TRBJ1-2 TRBV10-3 - - 12 TGTGCCACCGGGCGTACTAACTATGGCTACACCTTC CATGRTNYGYTF
TRBJ2-5 TRBV5-4 - - 15 TGTGCCAGCAGCTTGCGGGGGCAAATGTGGGAGACCCAGTACTTC CASSLRGQMWETQYF
TRBJ2-7 TRBV5-5 TRBD2 - 14 TGTGCCAGCAGTCGGACTAGCGGGAACTACGAGCAGTACTTC CASSRTSGNYEQYF
TRBJ2-2 TRBV5-6 - - 15 TGTGCCAGCAGCCCCGGCGGAGCGAACACCGGGGAGCTGTTTTTT CASSPGGANTGELFF
TRBJ1-1 TRBV7-9 TRBD1 - 14 TGTGCCAGCAGCCATCAGGGGGAGAACACTGAAGCTTTCTTT CASSHQGENTEAFF
TRBJ1-2 TRBV28 TRBD1 - 14 TGTGCCAGCAGTTTCGGGACAGTCAACTATGGCTACACCTTC CASSFGTVNYGYTF
TRBJ1-1 TRBV25-1 - - 15 TGTGCCAGCAGTGCCCCTTACAGGGCTGACACTGAAGCTTTCTTT CASSAPYRADTEAFF
TRBJ2-4 TRBV4-2 TRBD1 - 16 TGTGCCAGCAGCCAAGACGGGACAGGGAAGGCAAACATTCAGTACTTC CASSQDGTGKANIQYF
TRBJ2-7 TRBV10-3 TRBD2 - 15 TGTGCCATCAGTTCAGCGGGACTAGGCGGGTACGAGCAGTACTTC CAISSAGLGGYEQYF
TRBJ2-5 TRBV9 TRBD2 - 14 TGTGCCAGCAGCGGGTCAGGGAGGGGAGAGACCCAGTACTTC CASSGSGRGETQYF
TRBJ1-1 TRBV30 - - 12 TGTGCCTCGGGACGGAAGAACACTGAAGCTTTCTTT CASGRKNTEAFF
TRBJ2-1 TRBV9 TRBD2 - 16 TGTGCCAGCAGCGTAGTAGGGCGGGAGGGCCGGAATGAGCAGTTCTTC CASSVVGREGRNEQFF
TRBJ2-7 TRBV7-3 TRBD1 - 16 TGTGCCAGCAGACAGGGGACAGCCTATGCCTTCTACGAGCAGTACTTC CASRQGTAYAFYEQYF
TRBJ2-5 TRBV5-1 TRBD2 - 15 TGCGCCAGCAGCATCGGACTAGCGGGAGTTGAGACCCAGTACTTC CASSIGLAGVETQYF
TRBJ1-6 TRBV28 TRBD1 - 14 TGTGCCAGCAGTTTATTAGGGGGCAGATCACCCCTCCACTTT CASSLLGGRSPLHF
TRBJ2-1 TRBV4-1 TRBD2 - 16 TGCGCCAGCAGCCAGGGTATAGCGGGAGTATCCCTAGAGCAGTTCTTC CASSQGIAGVSLEQFF
TRBJ1-2 TRBV6-1 - - 15 TGTGCCAGCATCCAAGGGGGGCGAACTAACTATGGCTACACCTTC CASIQGGRTNYGYTF
TRBJ1-1 TRBV5-4 - medium-sized 12 TGTGCCAGCAGCTTAGGCCCAGGTGAAGCTTTCTTT CASSLGPGEAFF
TRBJ2-5 TRBV10-3 - - 15 TGTGCCATCAGTGAGGACGGAAACCCGGCGGAGACCCAGTACTTC CAISEDGNPAETQYF
TRBJ2-5 TRBV28 - once 13 TGTGCCAGCAGTTTGGGGGTGTTGGAGACCCAGTACTTC CASSLGVLETQYF
TRBJ2-3 TRBV13 TRBD2 once 20 TGTGCCAGCAGCTTATATATACGGACTAGCGGGAGAGGGTTTACAGATACGCAGTATTTT CASSLYIRTSGRGFTDTQYF
TRBJ1-5 TRBV2 - - 14 TGTGCCAGCAGTGGGGACGGGAGCAATCAGCCCCAGCATTTT CASSGDGSNQPQHF
TRBJ2-7 TRBV9 - - 15 TGTGCCAGCAGCCCCACGGGGAGCGCGCAATACGAGCAGTACTTC CASSPTGSAQYEQYF
TRBJ2-5 TRBV30 - - 13 TGTGCCTGGAGTCAGGGACGTAAAGAGACCCAGTACTTC CAWSQGRKETQYF
TRBJ2-7 TRBV5-5 - - 14 TGTGCCAGCAGCCGACAGGAGGAGCTTTACGAGCAGTACTTC CASSRQEELYEQYF
TRBJ2-3 TRBV28 TRBD2 - 15 TGTGCCACAAGGACTAGCGGAACTAGCACAGATACGCAGTATTTT CATRTSGTSTDTQYF
TRBJ1-1 TRBV2 - - 13 TGTGCCAGCACATCCCCGGCGGACACTGAAGCTTTCTTT CASTSPADTEAFF
TRBJ2-1 TRBV28 TRBD1 - 15 TGTGCCAGCAGTTTTAGGGACAGGCCCTACAATGAGCAGTTCTTC CASSFRDRPYNEQFF
TRBJ2-5 TRBV15 - - 15 TGTGCCACCAGCAGAGAAATGGCGGGACGGGAGACCCAGTACTTC CATSREMAGRETQYF
TRBJ2-1 TRBV11-1 TRBD2 once 16 TGTGCCAGCAGCTTAGCAGGGACTAGTGTTCCGGATGAGCAGTTCTTC CASSLAGTSVPDEQFF
TRBJ2-3 TRBV10-1 TRBD1 - 17 TGCGCCAGCAGTGACCCCTTCTCAGGGACAGCCACAGATACGCAGTATTTT CASSDPFSGTATDTQYF
TRBJ2-3 TRBV5-1 - - 15 TGCGCCAGCAGCTTGAGCGGGCCTAGCACAGATACGCAGTATTTT CASSLSGPSTDTQYF
TRBJ2-7 TRBV29-1 TRBD1 - 12 TGCAGCGTAGGACAGGGAAACTACGAGCAGTACTTC CSVGQGNYEQYF
TRBJ1-2 TRBV7-9 - - 13 TGTGCCAGCAGCTTTGGGCAGAGCTATGGCTACACCTTC CASSFGQSYGYTF